This TCR beta chain is from a study of long-term antiretroviral therapy in people with HIV. J lost 4 bases, V lost 1 base, and 5 bases had no gene match. The CDR3 consists of 15 residues. CDR1 and CDR2 from the germline V gene are SGHKS and YYEKEE (reference sequence). Only a few counts were recorded for this clone. Sequencing relied on immunoSEQ assay v3.0, run at survey level. Libraries were prepared by immunoSEQ multiplex PCR; TCRdb keeps only in-frame clonotypes and omits some of them. The sample holds 15,000 to 20,000 clones, 76% seen once. The chain joins TRBV5-5 to TRBJ1-2; 9 positions match TRBD1. The source material was unsorted PBMCs, sampled 0.5 years before starting antiretroviral therapy. This TCR was sampled from a woman aged 50 to 60 with HIV. CDR3 amino acids: CASSLTGQGSYGYTF. CDR3 bases: TGTGCCAGCAGCTTGACGGGACAGGGAAGCTATGGCTACACCTTC. Looking up the rest from reference TRBV5-5 and TRBJ1-2 gives the full variable domain: DAGVTQSPTHLIKTRGQQVTLRCSPISGHKSVSWYQQVLGQGPQFIFQYYEKEERGRGNFPDRFSARQFPNYSSELNVNALLLGDSALYLCASSLTGQGSYGYTFGSGTRLTVV.